These T cell receptor beta chains were read from a single sample in a study of cytomegalovirus exposure and HLA in healthy donors. Only in-frame clones appear in the TCRdb table, and some are missing; sequencing was by immunoSEQ multiplex PCR. The table includes some 140,000 clones, approximately 78% detected once. The sequencing sample was made of PBMCs. These TCRs come from a woman between 50 and 59 years old in good health and CMV-seropositive. The CDR3 runs from the conserved cysteine through the conserved F or W. A D gene is named only where the DNA matches it firmly. Clone sizes are given selectively: once, few, many, or a class where the clone is expanded.

cdr3_aa,cdr3_nt,v_call,clone_size,d_call,j_call
CASSEAGLMAGAYEQYF,TGTGCCAGCAGTGAAGCGGGTTTGATGGCAGGGGCCTACGAGCAGTACTTC,TRBV2,-,-,TRBJ2-7
CSAGRQGSSYGYTF,TGCAGCGCCGGGCGGCAGGGGAGTTCCTATGGCTACACCTTC,TRBV29-1,-,-,TRBJ1-2
CATSAATGGETDTQYF,TGTGCCACCAGCGCCGCCACCGGCGGGGAGACAGATACGCAGTATTTT,TRBV15,once,-,TRBJ2-3
CASSSSGGWDTEAFF,TGTGCCAGCAGCTCCTCAGGGGGGTGGGACACTGAAGCTTTCTTT,TRBV7-8,-,TRBD1,TRBJ1-1
CASSGQANTEAFF,TGTGCCAGCTCGGGACAGGCGAACACTGAAGCTTTCTTT,TRBV18,many,TRBD1,TRBJ1-1
CASSLVAGAPQYF,TGTGCCAGCAGCTTGGTAGCGGGAGCTCCGCAGTACTTC,TRBV5-8,-,TRBD2,TRBJ2-7
CSSSFDRGVYGYTF,TGTTCCAGCAGCTTCGACAGGGGGGTATATGGCTACACCTTC,TRBV7-9,-,TRBD1,TRBJ1-2
CASSPPWAGLVTEAFF,TGTGCCAGCAGCCCCCCCTGGGCAGGGTTGGTCACTGAAGCTTTCTTT,TRBV11-1,-,-,TRBJ1-1
CASSPGQGSGYTF,TGTGCCAGCTCACCCGGACAGGGGAGCGGCTACACCTTC,TRBV18,-,TRBD1,TRBJ1-2
CASNGGRGYNEQFF,TGTGCCAGCAATGGCGGGAGAGGATACAATGAGCAGTTCTTC,TRBV28,-,TRBD2,TRBJ2-1
CASSPQDSLRYNEQFF,TGTGCCAGCAGCCCCCAGGACTCCCTGAGGTACAATGAGCAGTTCTTC,TRBV9,-,-,TRBJ2-1
CASSLRRTGTYEQYF,TGTGCCAGCAGCTTAAGAAGGACAGGAACCTACGAGCAGTACTTC,TRBV7-2,-,TRBD1,TRBJ2-7
CASSEEMNTEAFF,TGCGCCAGCAGTGAGGAGATGAACACTGAAGCTTTCTTT,TRBV2,-,-,TRBJ1-1
CAWSMTGGGTEAFF,TGTGCCTGGAGTATGACAGGGGGAGGCACTGAAGCTTTCTTT,TRBV30,-,TRBD1,TRBJ1-1
CASSQDSYRGGNEQFF,TGCGCCAGCAGCCAAGATTCGTACAGGGGGGGCAATGAGCAGTTCTTC,TRBV4-1,-,-,TRBJ2-1
CASSQGLAETQYF,TGCGCCAGCAGCCAAGGGCTAGCCGAGACCCAGTACTTC,TRBV4-3,-,-,TRBJ2-5
CASSEQGLNTEAFF,TGTGCCAGCAGCGAACAGGGGCTCAACACTGAAGCTTTCTTT,TRBV11-3,few,TRBD1,TRBJ1-1
CASSVVGSGVRGELFF,TGTGCCAGCAGCGTAGTGGGCTCGGGGGTACGAGGGGAGCTGTTTTTT,TRBV9,-,-,TRBJ2-2
CASSPQTGTSVREQFF,TGTGCCAGCAGCCCCCAAACGGGGACTAGCGTGCGTGAGCAGTTCTTC,TRBV7-9,-,TRBD2,TRBJ2-1
CASSRGPASRGTEAFF,TGTGCCAGCAGCCGGGGACCCGCCTCGCGGGGGACTGAAGCTTTCTTT,TRBV5-4,few,-,TRBJ1-1
CASTNQGGTEAFF,TGTGCCAGTACGAACCAGGGGGGCACTGAAGCTTTCTTT,TRBV7-9,-,TRBD1,TRBJ1-1
CASSLGTGPYGYTF,TGTGCCAGCAGTTTGGGAACAGGGCCGTATGGCTACACCTTC,TRBV28,-,-,TRBJ1-2
CASSFGQGFYGYTF,TGTGCCAGCAGTTTCGGACAGGGGTTCTATGGCTACACCTTC,TRBV7-8,-,TRBD1,TRBJ1-2
CASSYSTGNGYTF,TGTGCCAGCAGTTACTCGACAGGGAATGGCTACACCTTC,TRBV6-5,-,TRBD1,TRBJ1-2
CASSRTSGTDTQYF,TGTGCCAGCAGTAGGACTAGCGGCACAGATACGCAGTATTTT,TRBV2,-,TRBD2,TRBJ2-3
CAWRGKGQGGQPQHF,TGTGCCTGGAGGGGAAAAGGACAGGGTGGCCAGCCCCAGCATTTT,TRBV30,-,TRBD1,TRBJ1-5
CASSLGGDSYGYTF,TGTGCCAGCAGCTTAGGCGGAGACTCATATGGCTACACCTTC,TRBV7-2,-,-,TRBJ1-2
CASSLGPGGPITEAFF,TGTGCCAGCAGCTTAGGGCCAGGGGGCCCGATAACTGAAGCTTTCTTT,TRBV7-8,-,TRBD1,TRBJ1-1
CASSLGTTHNEQFF,TGTGCCAGCAGTCTCGGGACTACGCACAATGAGCAGTTCTTC,TRBV27,-,TRBD2,TRBJ2-1
CASSPYQGLGAFF,TGCGCCAGCAGCCCCTATCAGGGGTTGGGAGCTTTCTTT,TRBV4-1,-,-,TRBJ1-1
CASSQTSGTDTQYF,TGTGCCAGCAGCCAAACTAGCGGCACAGATACGCAGTATTTT,TRBV7-3,-,TRBD2,TRBJ2-3
CASSPSRTGELFF,TGTGCCAGCAGCCCTAGTCGAACCGGGGAGCTGTTTTTT,TRBV7-3,-,-,TRBJ2-2
CASSFRGGAGEKLFF,TGTGCCAGCAGCTTTAGGGGGGGGGCAGGGGAAAAACTGTTTTTT,TRBV11-2,-,-,TRBJ1-4
CASSLLVSTSEQYF,TGCGCCAGCAGCTTGCTAGTCTCTACGTCCGAGCAGTACTTC,TRBV5-1,-,-,TRBJ2-7
CASSQTGQVYYGYTF,TGTGCCAGCAGCCAAACGGGACAGGTCTACTATGGCTACACCTTC,TRBV7-8,-,TRBD1,TRBJ1-2
CASSQTRAGDYEQYF,TGTGCCAGCAGCCAGACTCGGGCGGGAGACTACGAGCAGTACTTC,TRBV11-2,-,TRBD2,TRBJ2-7
CASSLLAGVAGELFF,TGTGCCAGCAGCTTACTAGCGGGAGTGGCCGGGGAGCTGTTTTTT,TRBV7-9,-,TRBD2,TRBJ2-2
CASSFLGQGGTEAFF,TGTGCCAGCAGTTTCCTCGGACAGGGGGGAACTGAAGCTTTCTTT,TRBV28,-,TRBD1,TRBJ1-1
CASSFVGRNTDTQYF,TGTGCCAGCAGTTTTGTGGGGCGGAACACAGATACGCAGTATTTT,TRBV28,-,-,TRBJ2-3
CAWSIQGAYGYTF,TGTGCCTGGAGCATCCAGGGGGCGTATGGCTACACCTTC,TRBV30,-,TRBD1,TRBJ1-2
CASSGTTRETQYF,TGTGCCAGCAGCGGGACTACCCGAGAGACCCAGTACTTC,TRBV11-2,once,TRBD2,TRBJ2-5
CASSPSPGGREKLFF,TGTGCCAGCAGCCCCAGCCCAGGGGGTAGAGAAAAACTGTTTTTT,TRBV11-2,-,TRBD1,TRBJ1-4
CASSQDWAGSSYNEQFF,TGCGCCAGCAGCCAAGATTGGGCAGGTAGCTCCTACAATGAGCAGTTCTTC,TRBV4-3,-,-,TRBJ2-1
CASRTLAVEGYEQYF,TGTGCCAGTAGAACCTTGGCCGTAGAGGGCTACGAGCAGTACTTC,TRBV19,-,-,TRBJ2-7
CASSYVQGTNYGYTF,TGTGCCAGCAGTTACGTACAGGGAACTAACTATGGCTACACCTTC,TRBV6-6,-,-,TRBJ1-2
CASSGQKNTEAFF,TGTGCCAGCTCCGGACAGAAGAACACTGAAGCTTTCTTT,TRBV18,-,-,TRBJ1-1
CASSVGQARRETQYF,TGTGCCAGCAGCGTGGGACAGGCGAGGAGGGAGACCCAGTACTTC,TRBV9,few,TRBD1,TRBJ2-5
CASGLEGTRKLFF,TGTGCTAGTGGTTTGGAAGGGACACGAAAACTGTTTTTT,TRBV12-5,-,-,TRBJ1-4
CASKASGSYNEQFF,TGCGCCAGCAAGGCTAGCGGGAGTTACAATGAGCAGTTCTTC,TRBV5-1,-,TRBD2,TRBJ2-1
CSVGQGGRSYEQYF,TGCAGCGTGGGACAGGGAGGGCGTTCGTACGAGCAGTACTTC,TRBV29-1,few,TRBD1,TRBJ2-7
CASSLRTSGLAGELFF,TGTGCCAGCAGCTTGAGGACTAGCGGGCTGGCCGGGGAGCTGTTTTTT,TRBV5-8,-,TRBD2,TRBJ2-2
CASSRGTFQETQYF,TGTGCCAGCAGCCGAGGGACTTTCCAAGAGACCCAGTACTTC,TRBV7-9,-,-,TRBJ2-5
CASSVRDSPSYEQYF,TGTGCCAGCAGCGTTCGGGACAGTCCCAGCTACGAGCAGTACTTC,TRBV9,once,TRBD1,TRBJ2-7
CAWNRDRTGNTIYF,TGTGCCTGGAACAGGGACAGGACTGGAAACACCATATATTTT,TRBV30,once,TRBD1,TRBJ1-3
CAWSVYELAGNLVF,TGTGCCTGGAGTGTTTATGAACTAGCGGGAAATCTTGTCTTC,TRBV30,-,TRBD2,TRBJ2-1
CASSLEEDSGYTF,TGTGCCAGCAGCTTAGAGGAGGACAGTGGCTACACCTTC,TRBV7-9,-,-,TRBJ1-2
CASIPPGTGFTEAFF,TGTGCCAGCATCCCGCCAGGGACAGGCTTCACTGAAGCTTTCTTT,TRBV6-1,-,TRBD1,TRBJ1-1
CASSVLAGVYEQYF,TGTGCCAGCAGTGTACTAGCGGGGGTTTACGAGCAGTACTTC,TRBV2,-,TRBD2,TRBJ2-7
CASSLATSSYEQYF,TGTGCCAGCAGCTTAGCGACTAGCTCCTACGAGCAGTACTTC,TRBV7-2,-,-,TRBJ2-7
CASSWRGRIYEQYF,TGTGCCAGCAGTTGGAGGGGGCGCATCTACGAGCAGTACTTC,TRBV6-6,-,-,TRBJ2-7